A selection of T cell receptor beta chains follows, all from one sample in a study of blood T cell repertoires in COVID-19. Some clones are missing from TCRdb's copy, which holds only in-frame ones; the method was immunoSEQ multiplex PCR. The sample yields about 300,000 clones, roughly 90% seen once. The sample comprised peripheral blood. The origin of the receptors is a man younger than 35 who had recovered from COVID-19. Each CDR3 is given with its conserved first and last residue. D genes are given only for firm matches. Rows may omit the clone size; those that give it use once, few, many or a size class.

clone_size: -; j_call: TRBJ2-1; d_call: TRBD2; v_call: TRBV13; cdr3_nt: TGTGCCAGCAGCCCACGGACTAGCGGGACTTACAATGAGCAGTTCTTC; cdr3_aa: CASSPRTSGTYNEQFF
clone_size: -; j_call: TRBJ2-7; d_call: -; v_call: TRBV7-3; cdr3_nt: TGTGCCAGCAGCTTAAGCGGGGACTACGAGCAGTACTTC; cdr3_aa: CASSLSGDYEQYF
clone_size: -; j_call: TRBJ1-3; d_call: -; v_call: TRBV10-3; cdr3_nt: TGTGCCATCAGTGAGTCGGAGTACTCTGGAAACACCATATATTTT; cdr3_aa: CAISESEYSGNTIYF
clone_size: -; j_call: TRBJ2-3; d_call: -; v_call: TRBV4-1; cdr3_nt: TGCGCCAGCAGCCAAGATGTAACAGCTATATTCACAGATACGCAGTATTTT; cdr3_aa: CASSQDVTAIFTDTQYF
clone_size: -; j_call: TRBJ1-5; d_call: -; v_call: TRBV19; cdr3_nt: TGTGCCAGTAGTCCCGGGGGAAGGGGCAATCAGCCCCAGCATTTT; cdr3_aa: CASSPGGRGNQPQHF
clone_size: -; j_call: TRBJ2-3; d_call: TRBD1; v_call: TRBV25-1; cdr3_nt: TGTGCCAGCAGTGTCGGGACAGGGGGAGATACGCAGTATTTT; cdr3_aa: CASSVGTGGDTQYF
clone_size: -; j_call: TRBJ1-1; d_call: -; v_call: TRBV9; cdr3_nt: TGTGCCAGCAGCCCGGACATGCCCGACACTGAAGCTTTCTTT; cdr3_aa: CASSPDMPDTEAFF
clone_size: -; j_call: TRBJ1-5; d_call: -; v_call: TRBV7-2; cdr3_nt: TGTGCCAGCAGCTTATCCCGTGTGAGTCAGCCCCAGCATTTT; cdr3_aa: CASSLSRVSQPQHF
clone_size: -; j_call: TRBJ1-6; d_call: -; v_call: TRBV3-1/TRBV3-2; cdr3_nt: TGTGCCAGCAGCCAACGCCCGCAGGAATCACCCCTCCACTTT; cdr3_aa: CASSQRPQESPLHF
clone_size: -; j_call: TRBJ1-5; d_call: -; v_call: TRBV5-5; cdr3_nt: TGTGCCAGCAGCTTCGGTCAGGGCTCTTATAGCAATCAGCCCCAGCATTTT; cdr3_aa: CASSFGQGSYSNQPQHF
clone_size: -; j_call: TRBJ1-2; d_call: TRBD1; v_call: TRBV7-9; cdr3_nt: TGTGCCAGCAGCTCGGGACAGGGGATGGAAGGCGGCTACACCTTC; cdr3_aa: CASSSGQGMEGGYTF
clone_size: -; j_call: TRBJ2-3; d_call: -; v_call: TRBV9; cdr3_nt: TGTGCCAGCAGCGTAGGAGGTATAGATACGCAGTATTTT; cdr3_aa: CASSVGGIDTQYF
clone_size: -; j_call: TRBJ1-4; d_call: -; v_call: TRBV4-3; cdr3_nt: TGCGCCAGCAGCCAAGATGTTGAGACGGGGAAGGAAAAACTGTTTTTT; cdr3_aa: CASSQDVETGKEKLFF
clone_size: -; j_call: TRBJ2-7; d_call: -; v_call: TRBV10-2; cdr3_nt: TGCGCCAGCAGTGAATACAGAGTATTACGGGAGCAGTACTTC; cdr3_aa: CASSEYRVLREQYF
clone_size: few; j_call: TRBJ2-2; d_call: -; v_call: TRBV4-1; cdr3_nt: TGCGCCAGCAGAGGGGACACGGGGGGCCCTGGGGAGCTGTTTTTT; cdr3_aa: CASRGDTGGPGELFF
clone_size: -; j_call: TRBJ2-7; d_call: TRBD1; v_call: TRBV7-9; cdr3_nt: TGTGCCAGCAGCTTAGTGGGACAGGGGTACGAGCAGTACTTC; cdr3_aa: CASSLVGQGYEQYF
clone_size: -; j_call: TRBJ2-2; d_call: -; v_call: TRBV13; cdr3_nt: TGTGCCAGCAGCTACCGGGGTTCGAACACCGGGGAGCTGTTTTTT; cdr3_aa: CASSYRGSNTGELFF
clone_size: -; j_call: TRBJ1-1; d_call: -; v_call: TRBV6-5; cdr3_nt: TGTGCCAGCAGGTCCATGAACACTGAAGCTTTCTTT; cdr3_aa: CASRSMNTEAFF
clone_size: -; j_call: TRBJ1-6; d_call: -; v_call: TRBV7-2; cdr3_nt: TGTGCCAGCAGCTTTTTAGGGGCTAATTCACCCCTCCACTTT; cdr3_aa: CASSFLGANSPLHF
clone_size: -; j_call: TRBJ2-2; d_call: -; v_call: TRBV18; cdr3_nt: TGTGCCAGCTCACCGGAACAGCCGAACACCGGGGAGCTGTTTTTT; cdr3_aa: CASSPEQPNTGELFF
clone_size: -; j_call: TRBJ1-1; d_call: -; v_call: TRBV19; cdr3_nt: TGTGCCAGTAGGCCCCTGGGGGGAAGTAACACTGAAGCTTTCTTT; cdr3_aa: CASRPLGGSNTEAFF
clone_size: -; j_call: TRBJ1-2; d_call: TRBD1; v_call: TRBV11-1; cdr3_nt: TGTGCCAGCGCTCACGGGACAGGGGATAACTATGGCTACACCTTC; cdr3_aa: CASAHGTGDNYGYTF
clone_size: once; j_call: TRBJ1-1; d_call: -; v_call: TRBV23-1; cdr3_nt: TGCGCCAGCAGTCATATCAGGAACACTGAAGCTTTCTTT; cdr3_aa: CASSHIRNTEAFF
clone_size: -; j_call: TRBJ1-5; d_call: -; v_call: TRBV4-3; cdr3_nt: TGCGCCAGCAGCCAAGCTTGGGGCGGTCAGCCCCAGCATTTT; cdr3_aa: CASSQAWGGQPQHF
clone_size: -; j_call: TRBJ1-1; d_call: TRBD1; v_call: TRBV9; cdr3_nt: TGTGCCAGCAGCCCCCACAGGGGTACGACTGAAGCTTTCTTT; cdr3_aa: CASSPHRGTTEAFF
clone_size: -; j_call: TRBJ1-5; d_call: -; v_call: TRBV18; cdr3_nt: TGTGCCAGCTCACCGTTCGACAGAGCCTCATCGTCGGGCAATCAGCCCCAGCATTTT; cdr3_aa: CASSPFDRASSSGNQPQHF
clone_size: -; j_call: TRBJ2-2; d_call: -; v_call: TRBV27; cdr3_nt: TGTGCCAGCAGTTTTTTACAGAACACCGGGGAGCTGTTTTTT; cdr3_aa: CASSFLQNTGELFF
clone_size: -; j_call: TRBJ2-1; d_call: -; v_call: TRBV21-1; cdr3_nt: TGTGCCAGCAGCACCCGGACTAGCGGGAGTGATATCAATGAGCAGTTCTTC; cdr3_aa: CASSTRTSGSDINEQFF
clone_size: -; j_call: TRBJ2-5; d_call: -; v_call: TRBV19; cdr3_nt: TGTGCCAGTAGTATTGGGGGGTACAGCCAAGAGACCCAGTACTTC; cdr3_aa: CASSIGGYSQETQYF
clone_size: -; j_call: TRBJ1-3; d_call: -; v_call: TRBV19; cdr3_nt: TGTGCCAGTAGTCTGAAAAACAGTCTCTCTGGAAACACCATATATTTT; cdr3_aa: CASSLKNSLSGNTIYF
clone_size: -; j_call: TRBJ1-2; d_call: TRBD1; v_call: TRBV24-1; cdr3_nt: TGTGCCACACATTTGACAGGGCTGAATACTCGTGGCTACACCTTC; cdr3_aa: CATHLTGLNTRGYTF
clone_size: -; j_call: TRBJ1-5; d_call: TRBD1; v_call: TRBV4-1; cdr3_nt: TGCGCCAGCAGCCAAGGACAGGGGGCCGGCAATCAGCCCCAGCATTTT; cdr3_aa: CASSQGQGAGNQPQHF
clone_size: -; j_call: TRBJ1-2; d_call: -; v_call: TRBV25-1; cdr3_nt: TGTGCCAGCGGATTCTCAGGGTCAGCTAACTATGGCTACACCTTC; cdr3_aa: CASGFSGSANYGYTF
clone_size: -; j_call: TRBJ2-5; d_call: -; v_call: TRBV3-1/TRBV3-2; cdr3_nt: TGTGCCAGCAGCCACACTAGTAAGCAAGAGACCCAGTACTTC; cdr3_aa: CASSHTSKQETQYF
clone_size: -; j_call: TRBJ2-5; d_call: TRBD2; v_call: TRBV19; cdr3_nt: TGTGCCAGTAGTATCCTGGCGGGGGGCCGAGAGACCCAGTACTTC; cdr3_aa: CASSILAGGRETQYF
clone_size: -; j_call: TRBJ2-7; d_call: -; v_call: TRBV7-8; cdr3_nt: TGTGCCAGCAGCGGTCGACAGGCCACTCCCTACGAGCAGTACTTC; cdr3_aa: CASSGRQATPYEQYF
clone_size: -; j_call: TRBJ1-1; d_call: TRBD1; v_call: TRBV7-9; cdr3_nt: TGTGCCAGCAGCTTAGGTCCGACAGGGCCTCTGGACACTGAAGCTTTCTTT; cdr3_aa: CASSLGPTGPLDTEAFF